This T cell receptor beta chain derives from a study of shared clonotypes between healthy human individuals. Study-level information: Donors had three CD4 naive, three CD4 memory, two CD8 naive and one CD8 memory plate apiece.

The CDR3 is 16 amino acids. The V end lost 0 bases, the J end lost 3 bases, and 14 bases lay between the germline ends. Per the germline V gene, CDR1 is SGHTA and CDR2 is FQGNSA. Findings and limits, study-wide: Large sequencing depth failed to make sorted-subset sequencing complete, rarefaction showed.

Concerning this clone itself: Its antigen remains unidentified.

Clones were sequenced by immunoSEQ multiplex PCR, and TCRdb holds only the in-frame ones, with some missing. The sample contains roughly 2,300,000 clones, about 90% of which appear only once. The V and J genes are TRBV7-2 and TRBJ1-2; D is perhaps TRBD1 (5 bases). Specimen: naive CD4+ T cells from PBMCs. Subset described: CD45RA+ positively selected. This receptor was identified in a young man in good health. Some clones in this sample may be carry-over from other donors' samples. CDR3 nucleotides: TGTGCCAGCAGCTTAGCGGGGCAGGGAGTCGACTATGGCTACACCTTC. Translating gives CASSLAGQGVDYGYTF. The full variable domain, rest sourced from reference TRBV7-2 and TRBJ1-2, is GAGVSQSPSNKVTEKGKDVELRCDPISGHTALYWYRQSLGQGLEFLIYFQGNSAPDKSGLPSDRFSAERTGGSVSTLTIQRTQQEDSAVYLCASSLAGQGVDYGYTFGSGTRLTVV.